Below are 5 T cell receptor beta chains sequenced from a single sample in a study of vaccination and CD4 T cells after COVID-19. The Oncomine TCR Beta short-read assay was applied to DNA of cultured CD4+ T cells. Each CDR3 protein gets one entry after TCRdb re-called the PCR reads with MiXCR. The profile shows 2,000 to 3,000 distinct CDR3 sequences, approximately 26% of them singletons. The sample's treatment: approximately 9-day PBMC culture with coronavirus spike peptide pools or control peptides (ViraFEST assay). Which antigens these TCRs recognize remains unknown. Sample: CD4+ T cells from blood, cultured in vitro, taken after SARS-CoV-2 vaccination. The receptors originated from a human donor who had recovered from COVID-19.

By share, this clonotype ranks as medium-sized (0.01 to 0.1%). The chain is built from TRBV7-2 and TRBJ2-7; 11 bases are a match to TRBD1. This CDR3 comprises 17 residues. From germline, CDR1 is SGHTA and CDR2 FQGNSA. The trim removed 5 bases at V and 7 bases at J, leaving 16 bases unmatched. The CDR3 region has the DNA TGTGCCAGCAGCACCAGACGGATTGGGGGACAGGGGGGTGAGCAGTACTTC. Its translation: CASSTRRIGGQGGEQYF. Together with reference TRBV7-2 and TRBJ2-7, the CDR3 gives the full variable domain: GAGVSQSPSNKVTEKGKDVELRCDPISGHTALYWYRQSLGQGLEFLIYFQGNSAPDKSGLPSDRFSAERTGGSVSTLTIQRTQQEDSAVYLCASSTRRIGGQGGEQYFGPGTRLTVT.

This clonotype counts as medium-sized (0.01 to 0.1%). The CDR3 coding sequence is TGCAGTGCTAACTCGGGACAGGGATCCTACGAGCAGTACTTC. The encoded protein is CSANSGQGSYEQYF. The chain is built from TRBV20-1 and TRBJ2-7, with TRBD1 identical over 9 bases. Germline V gene sequence: CDR1 DFQATT, CDR2 SNEGSKA (reference sequence). The CDR3 consists of 14 residues. V was clipped by 4 bases and J by 1 base; unmatched bases: 5.

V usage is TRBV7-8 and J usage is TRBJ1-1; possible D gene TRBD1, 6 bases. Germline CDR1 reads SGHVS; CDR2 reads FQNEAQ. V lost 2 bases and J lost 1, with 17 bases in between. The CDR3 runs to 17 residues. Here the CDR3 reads CASSLNSAGAKNTEAFF. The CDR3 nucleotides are TGTGCCAGCAGCTTAAATAGTGCGGGGGCAAAGAACACTGAAGCTTTCTTT.

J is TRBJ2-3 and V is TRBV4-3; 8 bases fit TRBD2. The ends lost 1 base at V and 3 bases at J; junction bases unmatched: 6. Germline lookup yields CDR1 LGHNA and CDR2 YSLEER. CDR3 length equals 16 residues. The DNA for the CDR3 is TGCGCCAGCAGCCAAGTAGCGGGACTAGTTACAGATACGCAGTATTTT. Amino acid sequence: CASSQVAGLVTDTQYF.

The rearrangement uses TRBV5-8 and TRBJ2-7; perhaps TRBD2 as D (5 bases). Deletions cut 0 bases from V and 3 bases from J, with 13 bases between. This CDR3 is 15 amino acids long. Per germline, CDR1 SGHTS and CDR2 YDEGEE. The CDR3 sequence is CASSLGALRGYEQYF. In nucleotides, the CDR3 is TGTGCCAGCAGCTTGGGAGCCTTACGGGGCTACGAGCAGTACTTC.